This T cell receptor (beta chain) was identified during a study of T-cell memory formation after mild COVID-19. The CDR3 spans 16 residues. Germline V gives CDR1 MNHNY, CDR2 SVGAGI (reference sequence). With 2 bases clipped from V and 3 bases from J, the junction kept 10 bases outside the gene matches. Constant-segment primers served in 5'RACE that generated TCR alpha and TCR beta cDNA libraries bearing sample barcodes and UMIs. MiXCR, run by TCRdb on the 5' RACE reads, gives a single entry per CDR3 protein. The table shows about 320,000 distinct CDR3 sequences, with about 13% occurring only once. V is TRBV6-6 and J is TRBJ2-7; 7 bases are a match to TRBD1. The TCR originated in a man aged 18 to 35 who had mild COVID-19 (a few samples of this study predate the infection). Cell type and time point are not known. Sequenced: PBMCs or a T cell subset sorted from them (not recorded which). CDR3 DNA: TGTGCCAGCAGTTACACGCTTTCGGGACAGATCTACGAGCAGTACTTC. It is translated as CASSYTLSGQIYEQYF.